These T cell receptor beta chains were read from a single sample in a study of blood T cell repertoires in COVID-19. Sequencing was performed with immunoSEQ multiplex PCR; in TCRdb, only in-frame clones are kept and a portion is missing. This table has 20,000 to 30,000 clones, approximately 78% appearing once. Material: peripheral blood. All receptors derive from a human donor in a cohort sampled during active COVID-19. Each CDR3 is given without its conserved first and last residue.

V,J,CDR3
TRBV11-3,TRBJ2-7,ASSPHSGRDFEQY
TRBV30,TRBJ1-2,AWSATGGGYGYT
TRBV18,TRBJ1-3,ASSPQDSGNTIY
TRBV6-4,TRBJ2-3,ASSPTSGGADTQY
TRBV12-3/TRBV12-4,TRBJ1-2,ASSLRGAPGYT
TRBV9,TRBJ1-1,ASSSQGAGTEAF
TRBV5-4,TRBJ2-2,ASSLGSSNTGELF
TRBV29-1,TRBJ1-2,SVWQGGNGYT
TRBV10-3,TRBJ1-2,AIRRQGLGYGYT
TRBV28,TRBJ1-1,ASSPPGTGYTEAF
TRBV7-2,TRBJ2-3,ASSGGGLAGTDTQY
TRBV25-1,TRBJ1-6,ASSVGLPSSYNSPLH
TRBV7-9,TRBJ2-1,ASSLAVKENEQF
TRBV4-2,TRBJ2-3,ASSQGRADTDTQY
TRBV4-1,TRBJ2-3,ASSPGSTDTQY
TRBV7-2,TRBJ2-1,ASSWGLAYNEQF
TRBV19,TRBJ2-4,ASSPRDRVENIQY
TRBV11-2,TRBJ2-2,ASSLQGAGTGELF
TRBV25-1,TRBJ1-4,ASSDRVGNEKLF
TRBV6-5,TRBJ2-2,ASSYQTGNGPGELF
TRBV7-9,TRBJ1-4,ASSLSDSREKLF
TRBV6-2/TRBV6-3,TRBJ2-1,ASSYIGSGADNEQF
TRBV27,TRBJ2-7,ASSLITTTGTPDFYEQY